This is a list of T cell receptor beta chains from one sample in a study of shared clonotypes between healthy human individuals. Clones were read by immunoSEQ multiplex PCR, and TCRdb kept only the in-frame ones, dropping some. The top ten clones hold 1.5% of a sample with approximately 980,000 clones, about three quarters of them seen once. Sequenced sample: memory CD4+ T cells sorted from blood. The receptors originated from a young man in good health. Each CDR3 is given with its conserved first and last residue. The D gene is left open where the match is weak. Clone size is stated in some rows and not others, as once, few, many or a class when expanded.

D	V	J	size	CDR3	DNA
.	TRBV19	TRBJ1-3	once	CASSIGAGVGNTIYF	TGTGCCAGTAGTATAGGCGCAGGCGTTGGAAACACCATATATTTT
TRBD2	TRBV5-1	TRBJ2-7	few	CASSPGGESSYEQYF	TGCGCCAGCAGCCCCGGGGGGGAGAGCTCCTACGAGCAGTACTTC
.	TRBV6-1	TRBJ2-2	.	CASRGAPNTGELFF	TGTGCCAGCCGAGGGGCTCCGAACACCGGGGAGCTGTTTTTT
.	TRBV6-6	TRBJ2-2	.	CASSPRTATGELFF	TGTGCCAGCAGTCCTCGGACGGCCACCGGGGAGCTGTTTTTT
TRBD1	TRBV5-3	TRBJ2-7	.	CATRHRGSYEQYF	TGTGCCACGCGGCACAGGGGCTCCTACGAGCAGTACTTC
.	TRBV29-1	TRBJ2-2	many	CSGGLTANTGELFF	TGCAGCGGGGGCCTCACTGCGAACACCGGGGAGCTGTTTTTT
.	TRBV19	TRBJ2-3	.	CASGRDGPSTDTQYF	TGTGCCAGTGGGCGCGATGGGCCAAGCACAGATACGCAGTATTTT
.	TRBV4-2	TRBJ2-2	.	CASSQDTGNTGELFF	TGTGCCAGCAGCCAAGATACAGGGAACACCGGGGAGCTGTTTTTT
.	TRBV27	TRBJ1-6	.	CASSPRVGDNSPLHF	TGTGCCAGCAGTCCGAGGGTGGGCGATAATTCACCCCTCCACTTT
TRBD1	TRBV7-9	TRBJ2-5	.	CASSQGQAFQETQYF	TGTGCCAGCAGCCAAGGACAGGCCTTCCAAGAGACCCAGTACTTC
.	TRBV28	TRBJ2-7	.	CASSLAGVLSYEQYF	TGTGCCAGCAGTTTAGCAGGGGTTCTTTCCTACGAGCAGTACTTC
.	TRBV18	TRBJ2-7	.	CASSPVQAYEQYF	TGTGCCAGCTCACCCGTACAGGCCTACGAGCAGTACTTC
.	TRBV30	TRBJ2-3	.	CAWSMAIISTDTQYF	TGTGCCTGGAGCATGGCTATCATTAGCACAGATACGCAGTATTTT